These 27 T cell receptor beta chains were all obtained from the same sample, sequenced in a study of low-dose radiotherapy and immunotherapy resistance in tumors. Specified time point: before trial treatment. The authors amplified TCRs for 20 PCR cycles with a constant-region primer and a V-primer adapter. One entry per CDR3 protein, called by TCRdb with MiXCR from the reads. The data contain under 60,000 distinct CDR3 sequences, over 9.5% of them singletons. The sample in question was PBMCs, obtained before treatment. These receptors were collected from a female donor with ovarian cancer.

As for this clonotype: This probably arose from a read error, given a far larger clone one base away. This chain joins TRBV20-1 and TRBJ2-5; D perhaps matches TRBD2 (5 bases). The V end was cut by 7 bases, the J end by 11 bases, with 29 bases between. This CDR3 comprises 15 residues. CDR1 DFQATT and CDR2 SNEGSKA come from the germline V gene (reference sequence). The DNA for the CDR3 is TGCAGTGGCGTCCGGGGAGCTACTGGAATCAATGAGCAGTACTTC. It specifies CSGVRGATGINEQYF.

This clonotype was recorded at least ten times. CDR3 loop: CASSGNNEQFF. The CDR3 bases are TGCGCCAGCAGCGGAAACAATGAGCAGTTCTTC. The chain has TRBV5-1 and TRBJ2-1; D remains unclear. Germline V gene sequence: CDR1 SGHRS, CDR2 YFSETQ. V gave up 4 bases and J gave up 5 bases, with 4 bases separating them. The CDR3 is 11 residues long.

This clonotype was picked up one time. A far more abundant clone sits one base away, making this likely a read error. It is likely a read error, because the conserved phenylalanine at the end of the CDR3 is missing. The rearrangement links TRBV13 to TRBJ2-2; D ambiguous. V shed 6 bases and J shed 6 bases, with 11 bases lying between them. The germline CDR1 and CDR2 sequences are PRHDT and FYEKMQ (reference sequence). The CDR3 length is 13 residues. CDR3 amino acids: CASRPARAGELFS. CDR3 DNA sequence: TGTGCCAGCAGGCCCGCCCGCGCCGGGGAGCTGTTTTCT.

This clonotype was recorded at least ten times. DNA for the CDR3: TGCAGCGTTGATAGCGGGAGGGCCACCGGGGAGCTGTTTTTT. This gives the protein CSVDSGRATGELFF. V usage is TRBV29-1 and J usage is TRBJ2-2; 11 bases agree with TRBD2. This CDR3 region has 14 residues. The V and J ends lost 3 bases and 4 bases, in that order; junction bases with no gene match: 1. CDR1 and CDR2 from the germline V gene are SQVTM and ANQGSEA.

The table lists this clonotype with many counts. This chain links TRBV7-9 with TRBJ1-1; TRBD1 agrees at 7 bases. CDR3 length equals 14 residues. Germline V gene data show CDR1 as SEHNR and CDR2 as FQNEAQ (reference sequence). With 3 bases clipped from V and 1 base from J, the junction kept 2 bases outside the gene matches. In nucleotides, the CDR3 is TGTGCCAGCAGCTTGGGGGACAGGAACACTGAAGCTTTCTTT. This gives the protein CASSLGDRNTEAFF.

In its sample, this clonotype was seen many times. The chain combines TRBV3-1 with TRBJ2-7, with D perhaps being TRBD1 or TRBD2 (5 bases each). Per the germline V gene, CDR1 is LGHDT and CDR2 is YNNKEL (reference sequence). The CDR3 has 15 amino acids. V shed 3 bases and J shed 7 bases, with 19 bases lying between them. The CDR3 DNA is TGTGCCAGCAGCCACCCTCAGGCCCGAGGGGCGGAGCAGTACTTC. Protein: CASSHPQARGAEQYF.

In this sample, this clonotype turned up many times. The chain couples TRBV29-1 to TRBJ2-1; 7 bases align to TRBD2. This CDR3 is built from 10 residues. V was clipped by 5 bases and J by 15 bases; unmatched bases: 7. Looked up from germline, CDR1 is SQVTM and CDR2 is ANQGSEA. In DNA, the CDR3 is TGCAGCGTTTCCGGGGGGACGACGTTCTTC. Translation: CSVSGGTTFF.

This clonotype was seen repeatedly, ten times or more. The DNA for the CDR3 is TGTGCCAGCAGCCGTGACACGCTAAGTGAAAAACTGTTTTTT. Translated: CASSRDTLSEKLFF. The chain carries TRBV12-3 or TRBV12-4 and TRBJ1-4; D gene unclear. The CDR3 sequence is 14 residues long. Trimming shortened V by 6 bases and J by 7 bases, and 15 bases separated the two germline ends.

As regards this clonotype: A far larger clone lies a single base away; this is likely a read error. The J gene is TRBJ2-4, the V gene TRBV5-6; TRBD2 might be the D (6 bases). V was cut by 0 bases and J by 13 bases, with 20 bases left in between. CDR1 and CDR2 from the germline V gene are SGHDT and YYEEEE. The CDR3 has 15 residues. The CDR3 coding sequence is TGTGCCAGCAGCTTGGATCCGGGACTCTACAATGAGCAGTACTTC. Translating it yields CASSLDPGLYNEQYF.

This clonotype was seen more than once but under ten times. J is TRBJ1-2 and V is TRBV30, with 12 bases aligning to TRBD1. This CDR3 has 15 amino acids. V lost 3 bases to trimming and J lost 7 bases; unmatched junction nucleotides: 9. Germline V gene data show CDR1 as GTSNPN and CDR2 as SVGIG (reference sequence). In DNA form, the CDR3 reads TGTGCCTGGAGGCAACCGGGACAGGGGGCGCTTGGCTACACCTTC. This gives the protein CAWRQPGQGALGYTF.

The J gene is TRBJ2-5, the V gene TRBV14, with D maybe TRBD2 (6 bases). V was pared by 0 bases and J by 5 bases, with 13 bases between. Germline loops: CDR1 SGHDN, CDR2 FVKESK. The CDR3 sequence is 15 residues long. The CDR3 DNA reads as TGTGCCAGCAGCCAAGATCTAGGACTATCGGAGACCCAGTACTTC. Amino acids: CASSQDLGLSETQYF.

The CDR3: CASSLPDPEGYEQYF. Written as DNA, the CDR3 is TGTGCCAGCAGCCTACCGGACCCGGAGGGATACGAGCAGTACTTC. The V and J genes are TRBV28 and TRBJ2-7; the D gene is possibly TRBD2 (6 bases). Germline V gene sequence: CDR1 MDHEN, CDR2 SYDVKM. The CDR3 length is 15 residues. Trimming stripped 6 bases from V and 4 bases from J, with 19 bases between.

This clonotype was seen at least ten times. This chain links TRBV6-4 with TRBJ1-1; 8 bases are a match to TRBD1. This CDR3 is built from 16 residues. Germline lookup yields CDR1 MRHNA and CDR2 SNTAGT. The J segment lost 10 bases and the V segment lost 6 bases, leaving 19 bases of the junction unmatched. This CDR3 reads CASSPIPRQGFGRAFF. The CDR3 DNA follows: TGTGCCAGCAGCCCCATTCCGAGACAGGGGTTCGGTAGAGCTTTCTTT.

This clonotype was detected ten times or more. The CDR3 DNA is TGTGCCACCGACGGGACAGGGTGGGGAGAGCAGTACTTC. It codes for CATDGTGWGEQYF. The V and J genes are TRBV28 and TRBJ2-7; 9 bases agree with TRBD1. J lost 7 bases, V lost 10 bases, and 11 bases had no gene match. CDR1 and CDR2 (germline): MDHEN, SYDVKM. CDR3 length equals 13 residues.

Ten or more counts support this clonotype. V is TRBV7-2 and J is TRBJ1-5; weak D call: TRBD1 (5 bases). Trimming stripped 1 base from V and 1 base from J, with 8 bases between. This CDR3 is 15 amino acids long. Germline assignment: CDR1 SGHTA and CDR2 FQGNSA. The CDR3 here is CASSLGGLSNQPQHF. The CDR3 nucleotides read TGTGCCAGCAGCTTAGGGGGACTCAGCAATCAGCCCCAGCATTTT.

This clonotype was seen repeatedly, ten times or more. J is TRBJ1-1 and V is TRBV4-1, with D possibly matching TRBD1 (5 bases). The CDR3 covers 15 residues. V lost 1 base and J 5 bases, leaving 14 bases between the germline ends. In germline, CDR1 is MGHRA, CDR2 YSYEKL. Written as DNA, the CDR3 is TGCGCCAGCAGCCAAGCGGGGCTGAGATGGACTGAAGCTTTCTTT. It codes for CASSQAGLRWTEAFF.

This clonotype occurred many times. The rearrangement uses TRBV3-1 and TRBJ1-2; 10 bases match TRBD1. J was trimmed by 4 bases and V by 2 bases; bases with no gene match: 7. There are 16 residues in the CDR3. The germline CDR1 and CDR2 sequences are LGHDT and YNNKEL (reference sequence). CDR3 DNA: TGTGCCAGCAGCCAACACGACAGGGGGCAAGGCTATGGCTACACCTTC. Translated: CASSQHDRGQGYGYTF.

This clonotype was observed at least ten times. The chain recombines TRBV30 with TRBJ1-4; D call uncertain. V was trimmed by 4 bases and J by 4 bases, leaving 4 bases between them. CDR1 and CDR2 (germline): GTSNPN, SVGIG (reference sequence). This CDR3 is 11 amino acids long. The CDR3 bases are TGTGCCTGGACACTTAATGAAAAACTGTTTTTT. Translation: CAWTLNEKLFF.

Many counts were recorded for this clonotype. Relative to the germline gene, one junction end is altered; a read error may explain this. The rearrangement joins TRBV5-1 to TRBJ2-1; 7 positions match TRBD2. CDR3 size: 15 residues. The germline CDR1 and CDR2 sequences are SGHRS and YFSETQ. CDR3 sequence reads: CASSLGGGSYNEQFF. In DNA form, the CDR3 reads TGTGCCAGCAGCTTAGGCGGGGGCTCCTACAATGAGCAGTTCTTC.

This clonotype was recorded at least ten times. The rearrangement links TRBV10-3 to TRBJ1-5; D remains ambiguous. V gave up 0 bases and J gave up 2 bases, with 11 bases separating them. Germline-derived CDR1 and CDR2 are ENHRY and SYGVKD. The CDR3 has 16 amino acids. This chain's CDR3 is CAISESYGVGNQPQHF. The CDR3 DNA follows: TGTGCCATCAGTGAGTCGTACGGGGTCGGCAATCAGCCCCAGCATTTT.

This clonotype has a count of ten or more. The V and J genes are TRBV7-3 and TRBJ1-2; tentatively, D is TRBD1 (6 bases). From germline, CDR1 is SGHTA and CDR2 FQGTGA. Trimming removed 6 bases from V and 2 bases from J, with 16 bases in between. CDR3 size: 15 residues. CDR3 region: CASREQGGVNYGYTF. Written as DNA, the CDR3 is TGTGCCAGCAGAGAACAGGGTGGCGTCAACTATGGCTACACCTTC.

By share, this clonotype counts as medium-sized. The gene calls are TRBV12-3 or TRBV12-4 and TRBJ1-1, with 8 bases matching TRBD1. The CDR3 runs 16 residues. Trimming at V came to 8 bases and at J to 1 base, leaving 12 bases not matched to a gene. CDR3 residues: CASASPTGTGNTEAFF. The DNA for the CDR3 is TGTGCCAGCGCCTCGCCAACCGGGACAGGGAACACTGAAGCTTTCTTT.

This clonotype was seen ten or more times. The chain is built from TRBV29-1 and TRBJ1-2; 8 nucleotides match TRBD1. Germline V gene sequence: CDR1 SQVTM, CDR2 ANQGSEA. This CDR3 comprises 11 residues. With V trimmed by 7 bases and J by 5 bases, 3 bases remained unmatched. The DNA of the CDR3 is TGCAGCGCCAGGGGGCTGTATGGCTACACCTTC. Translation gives CSARGLYGYTF.

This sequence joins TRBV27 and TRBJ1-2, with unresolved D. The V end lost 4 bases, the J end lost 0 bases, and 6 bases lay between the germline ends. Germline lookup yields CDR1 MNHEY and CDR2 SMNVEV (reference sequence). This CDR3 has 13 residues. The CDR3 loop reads CASSSRPNYGYTF. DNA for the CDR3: TGTGCCAGCAGTTCCAGGCCTAACTATGGCTACACCTTC.

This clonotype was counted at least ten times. The DNA of the CDR3 is TGTGCCAGCAGCTCTCCCTACCGCGAGCAGTACTTC. Translation: CASSSPYREQYF. The chain recombines TRBV7-9 with TRBJ2-7; no reliable D call. The germline gives CDR1 SEHNR, CDR2 FQNEAQ (reference sequence). This CDR3 has 12 amino acids. V was cut by 4 bases and J by 6 bases, with 10 bases left in between.

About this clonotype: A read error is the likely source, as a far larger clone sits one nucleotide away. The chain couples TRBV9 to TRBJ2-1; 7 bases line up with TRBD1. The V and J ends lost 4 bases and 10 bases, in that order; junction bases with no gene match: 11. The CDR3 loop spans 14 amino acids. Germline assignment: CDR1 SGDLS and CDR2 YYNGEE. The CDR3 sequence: CASSPGDRVYEQFF. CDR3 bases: TGTGCCAGCAGCCCAGGAGACAGGGTCTACGAGCAGTTCTTC.

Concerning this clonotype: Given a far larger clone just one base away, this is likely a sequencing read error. The CDR3 loop reads CASSRSTSGSGGGEQYF. The DNA for the CDR3 is TGTGCCAGCAGCCGTAGCACTTCAGGGTCAGGGGGCGGCGAGCAGTACTTC. J is TRBJ2-7 and V is TRBV7-2; 8 nucleotides agree with TRBD1. Trimming at V came to 5 bases and at J to 6 bases, leaving 18 bases not matched to a gene. In germline, CDR1 is SGHTA, CDR2 FQGNSA. The length of the CDR3 is 17 residues.